This TCR beta chain was retrieved from a study of human T cells and chemical hapten exposure. Specified time point: patch test 1, 2 weeks after DPC sensitization. Treatment indicated: therapeutic diphenylcyclopropenone sensitization with weekly scalp DPC. Overall study results and limits: Healthy individuals' immune responses may differ from those of donors, who had alopecia.

TCRdb fed the RACE reads into MiXCR, producing one record per CDR3 protein. The sample has 380,000 or so distinct CDR3 sequences, around 4.8% seen once; the top ten hold approximately 2.3%. V was pared by 4 bases and J by 1 base, with 14 bases between. The V gene's germline CDR1 is SGHNT and CDR2 YYREEE (reference sequence). This CDR3 is built from 15 residues. This clonotype has more than one count but fewer than ten. Its matching antigen is unknown. The chain joins TRBV5-4 to TRBJ2-5; TRBD1 is a possible D gene (6 bases). The source was whole blood, collected in connection with sensitization to the hapten diphenylcyclopropenone (DPC). The source of this sequence is a woman between 45 and 65 years old with alopecia areata. Some clones in this sample may be carry-over from other donors' samples. Here the CDR3 reads CASSQVLGAQETQYF. CDR3 nucleotides: TGTGCCAGCAGCCAGGTCCTGGGGGCCCAAGAGACCCAGTACTTC. The whole variable domain, remainder taken from reference TRBV5-4 and TRBJ2-5, is ETGVTQSPTHLIKTRGQQVTLRCSSQSGHNTVSWYQQALGQGPQFIFQYYREEENGRGNFPPRFSGLQFPNYSSELNVNALELDDSALYLCASSQVLGAQETQYFGPGTRLLVL.